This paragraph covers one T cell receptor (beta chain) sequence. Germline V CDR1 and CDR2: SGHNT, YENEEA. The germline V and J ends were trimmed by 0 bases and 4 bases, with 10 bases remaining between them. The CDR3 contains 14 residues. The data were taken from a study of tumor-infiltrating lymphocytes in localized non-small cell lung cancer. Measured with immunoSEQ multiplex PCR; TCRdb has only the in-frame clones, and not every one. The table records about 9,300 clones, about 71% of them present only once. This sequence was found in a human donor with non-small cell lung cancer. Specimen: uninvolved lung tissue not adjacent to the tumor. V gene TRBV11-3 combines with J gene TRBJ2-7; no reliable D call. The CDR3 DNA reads TGTGCCAGCAGCTTAGAACTGAGGCAGTACGAGCAGTACTTC. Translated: CASSLELRQYEQYF.